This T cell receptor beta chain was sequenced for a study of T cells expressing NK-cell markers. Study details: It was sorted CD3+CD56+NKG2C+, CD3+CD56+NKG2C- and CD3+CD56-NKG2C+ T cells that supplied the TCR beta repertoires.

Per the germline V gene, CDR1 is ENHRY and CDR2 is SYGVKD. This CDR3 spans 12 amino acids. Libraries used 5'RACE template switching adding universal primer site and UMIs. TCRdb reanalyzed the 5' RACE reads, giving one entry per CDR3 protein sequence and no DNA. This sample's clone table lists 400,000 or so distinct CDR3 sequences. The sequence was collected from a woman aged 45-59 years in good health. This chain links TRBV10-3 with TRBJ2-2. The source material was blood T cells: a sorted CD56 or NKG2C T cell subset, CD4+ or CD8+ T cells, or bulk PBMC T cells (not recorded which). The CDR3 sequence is CAISAMQRELFF.